Presented here are 27 T cell receptor beta chains from one specimen sequenced in a study of T cells after posttransplantation cyclophosphamide. Assay: immunoSEQ multiplex PCR; the TCRdb copy retains only in-frame clones and omits some. The repertoire holds roughly 30,000 clones, with around 90% as singletons. Sequencing input: PBMCs. Receptor source: a woman aged 40 to 55 with a blood cancer, CMV-positive, and with a related stem cell donor.

The chain employs TRBV5-1 and TRBJ1-2; TRBD1 aligns across 7 bases. V lost 3 bases to trimming and J lost 4 bases; unmatched junction nucleotides: 6. The CDR3 loop spans 14 amino acids. Germline CDR1 and CDR2: SGHRS and YFSETQ. The CDR3 loop reads CASSSDRITYGYTF. In nucleotides, the CDR3 is TGCGCCAGCAGCTCGGACAGGATTACCTATGGCTACACCTTC. Filled out from reference TRBV5-1 and TRBJ1-2, the complete variable domain reads KAGVTQTPRYLIKTRGQQVTLSCSPISGHRSVSWYQQTPGQGLQFLFEYFSETQRNKGNFPGRFSGRQFSNSRSEMNVSTLELGDSALYLCASSSDRITYGYTFGSGTRLTVV.

The rearrangement links TRBV5-1 to TRBJ1-2; D is perhaps TRBD1 (5 bases). CDR1 is SGHRS, CDR2 YFSETQ, per germline. The V and J ends lost 0 bases and 6 bases respectively, with 12 bases between them. The CDR3 covers 14 residues. The CDR3 nucleotides read TGCGCCAGCAGCTTGGCCCAGGGCGTTCATGGCTACACCTTC. As protein: CASSLAQGVHGYTF.

The chain links TRBV10-3 to TRBJ2-7; D remains ambiguous. The CDR3 totals 12 residues. The germline V gene encodes CDR1 ENHRY and CDR2 SYGVKD. V shed 3 bases and J shed 3 bases, with 6 bases lying between them. CDR3 sequence (DNA): TGTGCCATCAGTGACAGAGGCTACGAGCAGTACTTC. This gives the protein CAISDRGYEQYF.

CDR3 sequence (DNA): TGTGCCATCAGTGCCCTCACAGGTCGTACCTACGAGCAGTACTTC. Protein: CAISALTGRTYEQYF. The chain is built from TRBV10-3 and TRBJ2-7; a weak D match, TRBD1 (5 bases). The CDR3 extends over 15 amino acids. V lost 4 bases and J lost 2, with 15 bases in between. From germline, CDR1 is ENHRY and CDR2 SYGVKD.

V is TRBV5-1 and J is TRBJ2-5, with TRBD2 identical over 13 bases. The CDR3 length is 16 residues. J gave up 3 bases and V 0 bases, and 2 bases lay outside the gene matches. Germline V gives CDR1 SGHRS, CDR2 YFSETQ. The CDR3 nucleotides read TGCGCCAGCAGCTTGGGAGGACTAGCGGGGGAAGAGACCCAGTACTTC. Residues: CASSLGGLAGEETQYF.

CDR3 region: CASTGANTGELFF. Here the CDR3 DNA reads TGTGCCAGCACAGGGGCCAACACCGGGGAGCTGTTTTTT. The chain recombines TRBV7-9 with TRBJ2-2; a possible D gene is TRBD1 (6 bases). Germline V gives CDR1 SEHNR, CDR2 FQNEAQ (reference sequence). CDR3 length: 13 residues. V lost 7 bases and J 2 bases, leaving 8 bases between the germline ends.

Judged by abundance, this clone is medium-sized. The chain uses TRBV6-5 and TRBJ1-5; D gene unclear. The V gene's germline CDR1 is MNHEY and CDR2 SVGAGI. The V end was cut by 0 bases, the J end by 5 bases, with 5 bases between. CDR3 length: 13 amino acids. CDR3 amino acids: CASSYSRDQPQHF. The CDR3 DNA reads as TGTGCCAGCAGTTACTCGAGGGATCAGCCCCAGCATTTT.

This clone was observed a single time. The V and J genes are TRBV12-5 and TRBJ2-5, with D hard to call. This CDR3 contains 13 residues. Germline lookup yields CDR1 LGHNT and CDR2 FRNRAP. The V end lost 3 bases, the J end lost 6 bases, and 11 bases lay between the germline ends. The CDR3 spells CASGFAGRKTQYF. DNA of the CDR3: TGTGCTAGTGGTTTCGCAGGTCGAAAGACCCAGTACTTC.

The chain carries TRBV7-3 and TRBJ2-3; D is possibly TRBD1 (6 bases). Germline V CDR1 and CDR2: SGHTA, FQGTGA. Trimming cost V 5 bases and J 5 bases, with 11 bases left between them. The CDR3 is made up of 13 amino acids. The CDR3: CASSPARGDTQYF. The CDR3 DNA is TGTGCCAGCAGCCCCGCCAGGGGAGATACGCAGTATTTT.

The V and J genes are TRBV5-5 and TRBJ2-5; 7 nucleotides match TRBD1. Trimming at V came to 4 bases and at J to 4 bases, leaving 7 bases not matched to a gene. The CDR3 runs 14 residues. Germline-derived CDR1 and CDR2 are SGHKS and YYEKEE (reference sequence). This CDR3 reads CASSRQGMRETQYF. The CDR3 nucleotides are TGTGCCAGCAGCCGACAGGGTATGAGAGAGACCCAGTACTTC.

The chain carries TRBV28 and TRBJ1-2; 9 bases fit TRBD1. V dropped 6 bases and J dropped 4; count of bases not matched to a gene: 3. The CDR3 contains 13 residues. Germline V gene lookup returns CDR1 MDHEN and CDR2 SYDVKM. The DNA for the CDR3 is TGTGCCAGCAGGCCGACAGGGGGCTATGGCTACACCTTC. Translation gives CASRPTGGYGYTF.

The chain uses TRBV6-8 and TRBJ1-6, with 9 bases that match TRBD1. Per germline, CDR1 MNHGY and CDR2 SAAAGT. V lost 10 bases and J lost 4; bases outside the gene matches: 8. The CDR3 spans 15 residues. The CDR3 region is CATMGTGFYNSPLHF. The DNA for the CDR3 is TGTGCCACGATGGGGACAGGGTTTTATAATTCACCCCTCCACTTT.

This chain links TRBV7-6 with TRBJ2-7, with D possibly matching TRBD1 (6 bases). CDR1 and CDR2 from the germline V gene are SGHVS and FNYEAQ. The CDR3 contains 13 residues. Trimming removed 5 bases from V and 3 bases from J, with 11 bases in between. The DNA for the CDR3 is TGTGCCAGCAGCCGACAGGTCGGCTACGAGCAGTACTTC. This codes for CASSRQVGYEQYF.

This clone was found once. This chain uses TRBV11-2 with TRBJ2-3; TRBD1 matches at 7 bases. V gave up 5 bases and J gave up 5 bases; unmatched junction bases: 7. From germline, CDR1 is SGHAT and CDR2 FQNNGV. CDR3 size: 14 residues. CDR3 DNA sequence: TGTGCCAGCAGCCCTGGGACAGTGTTAGATACGCAGTATTTT. Translated, it gives CASSPGTVLDTQYF.

V is TRBV19 and J is TRBJ1-2, with TRBD1 as a possible D gene (5 bases). With 0 bases removed from V and 4 bases from J, the gap between germline ends came to 12 bases. The CDR3 spans 15 residues. The germline V gene encodes CDR1 LNHDA and CDR2 SQIVND (reference sequence). The CDR3 DNA reads TGTGCCAGTAGTATAGATCTTCAGGGTACCTATGGCTACACCTTC. Translation gives CASSIDLQGTYGYTF.

The chain couples TRBV7-6 to TRBJ2-5; the D is unclear. V was cut by 1 base and J by 5 bases, with 11 bases left in between. Germline CDR1 and CDR2: SGHVS and FNYEAQ. The CDR3 consists of 14 residues. The CDR3 protein is CASSLERSRETQYF. The CDR3 DNA reads TGTGCCAGCAGCTTAGAAAGGTCGAGGGAGACCCAGTACTTC.

The chain has TRBV6-5 and TRBJ2-6, with a possible D match to TRBD1 (6 bases). V gave up 6 bases and J gave up 1 base, with 10 bases separating them. The CDR3 covers 15 residues. CDR1 is MNHEY and CDR2 is SVGAGI in the germline V gene. CDR3 in amino acids: CASRKQGSGANVLTF. DNA for the CDR3: TGTGCCAGCAGAAAACAGGGTTCTGGGGCCAACGTCCTGACTTTC.

This chain uses TRBV14 with TRBJ2-7, with TRBD2 as a possible D gene (5 bases). V was shortened by 1 base and J by 6 bases, with 16 bases between the two germline ends. Germline CDR1 reads SGHDN; CDR2 reads FVKESK. This CDR3 has 15 amino acids. The CDR3 DNA reads as TGTGCCAGCAGCCAAGTGTCCTGGAGCGAGGGCGAGCAGTACTTC. It specifies CASSQVSWSEGEQYF.

V gene TRBV10-3 combines with J gene TRBJ2-1, with a tentative D call TRBD1 (6 bases). With 2 bases removed from V and 7 bases from J, the gap between germline ends came to 15 bases. The length of the CDR3 is 15 residues. Germline V lookup: CDR1 ENHRY, CDR2 SYGVKD. The CDR3 reads CAISERDTPGNEQFF. The CDR3 region has the DNA TGTGCCATCAGTGAGAGGGACACCCCAGGGAATGAGCAGTTCTTC.

The chain couples TRBV6-1 to TRBJ2-5; TRBD1 might be the D (5 bases). The germline V and J ends were trimmed by 6 bases and 0 bases, with 5 bases remaining between them. CDR3 length equals 12 residues. Germline V lookup: CDR1 MNHNS, CDR2 SASEGT. The chain's CDR3 is CASSRDQETQYF. The CDR3, as DNA: TGTGCCAGCAGCAGGGACCAAGAGACCCAGTACTTC.

The rearrangement uses TRBV7-9 and TRBJ2-1; 7 bases fit TRBD1. V was clipped by 5 bases and J by 3 bases; unmatched bases: 4. Germline V gene sequence: CDR1 SEHNR, CDR2 FQNEAQ (reference sequence). CDR3 length: 14 residues. The DNA for the CDR3 is TGTGCCAGCAGCACATGGGACAGCTACAATGAGCAGTTCTTC. Translated, it gives CASSTWDSYNEQFF.

The V call is TRBV15, the J call TRBJ1-2; D gene unclear. Germline V lookup: CDR1 LNHNV, CDR2 YYDKDF (reference sequence). Deletions cut 1 base from V and 2 bases from J, with 5 bases between. The CDR3 has 13 amino acids. The CDR3 reads CATSRGVNYGYTF. In DNA form, the CDR3 reads TGTGCCACCAGCAGAGGCGTAAACTATGGCTACACCTTC.

The chain carries TRBV10-1 and TRBJ2-3; 9 bases are a match to TRBD1. V shed 8 bases, J shed 1 base, and the junction held 7 bases outside the gene matches. Germline-derived CDR1 and CDR2 are WNHNN and SYGVQD (reference sequence). The CDR3 length is 15 residues. The CDR3 nucleotides read TGCGCCAGCTCGGCCGGGACAGGGCGCACAGATACGCAGTATTTT. Translating gives CASSAGTGRTDTQYF.

This rearrangement joins TRBV5-1 to TRBJ1-2; tentative D call: TRBD1 (5 bases). Trimming removed 0 bases from V and 5 bases from J, with 14 bases in between. CDR3 size: 15 residues. Germline lookup yields CDR1 SGHRS and CDR2 YFSETQ. The CDR3 reads CASSLEGIVEYGYTF. In nucleotides, the CDR3 is TGCGCCAGCAGCTTGGAGGGGATTGTAGAGTATGGCTACACCTTC.

This sequence joins TRBV4-1 and TRBJ2-1; 8 nucleotides match TRBD1. CDR1 and CDR2 (germline): MGHRA, YSYEKL. The ends lost 1 base at V and 10 bases at J; junction bases unmatched: 6. CDR3 size: 14 residues. The CDR3 sequence: CASSQGQGNGEQFF. In DNA form, the CDR3 reads TGCGCCAGCAGCCAAGGACAGGGGAATGGAGAGCAGTTCTTC.

On this clone: One junction end disagrees with the germline gene, perhaps due to a read error. The rearrangement links TRBV9 to TRBJ2-7; the match to TRBD1 covers 7 bases. CDR1 and CDR2 from the germline V gene are SGDLS and YYNGEE. The CDR3 spans 17 residues. The chain's CDR3 is CASSVDIKHRGVHERYF. CDR3 sequence (DNA): TGTGCCAGCAGCGTTGATATAAAACACAGGGGAGTTCACGAGCGGTACTTC. Together with reference TRBV9 and TRBJ2-7, the CDR3 gives the full variable domain: DSGVTQTPKHLITATGQRVTLRCSPRSGDLSVYWYQQSLDQGLQFLIQYYNGEERAKGNILERFSAQQFPDLHSELNLSSLELGDSALYFCASSVDIKHRGVHERYFGPGTRLTVT.

The CDR3 sequence is CASSESGRGGLTGELFF. The CDR3 DNA reads TGCGCCAGCAGTGAGTCTGGGCGGGGGGGCCTCACCGGGGAGCTGTTTTTT. This rearrangement joins TRBV10-1 to TRBJ2-2, with TRBD2 matching 9 bases. The germline gives CDR1 WNHNN, CDR2 SYGVQD (reference sequence). The CDR3 is 17 amino acids. V shed 0 bases, J shed 4 bases, and the junction held 6 bases outside the gene matches.